The 25 T cell receptor beta chains given below trace back to one sample, sequenced in a study of OX40 agonist ivuxolimab in advanced cancers. Assay: immunoSEQ multiplex PCR; the TCRdb copy retains only in-frame clones and omits some. The sample has 55,000 to 60,000 clones, 81% seen once. This specimen consisted of CD4+ or CD8+ T cells sorted from blood, obtained in a trial of the OX40 agonist ivuxolimab. Receptor source: an adult with an advanced solid tumor such as melanoma, head and neck, liver or kidney cancer.

The chain recombines TRBV13 with TRBJ1-2; D ambiguous. Trimming left V 3 bases short and J 7 bases short, with 6 bases between. The length of the CDR3 is 11 residues. Germline V gene data show CDR1 as PRHDT and CDR2 as FYEKMQ (reference sequence). The CDR3 sequence: CASSLGGGYTF. As DNA, the CDR3 is TGTGCCAGCAGCTTGGGAGGTGGCTACACCTTC.

The rearrangement joins TRBV5-1 to TRBJ2-7; the D gene is possibly TRBD1 (6 bases). The V gene lost 4 bases and the J gene lost 3 bases, with 23 bases spanning the gap. The germline gives CDR1 SGHRS, CDR2 YFSETQ. CDR3 length: 17 amino acids. CDR3 residues: CASSPWDTPSVLYEQYF. The CDR3 DNA sequence: TGCGCCAGCAGCCCCTGGGACACTCCTTCGGTTCTCTACGAGCAGTACTTC.

This sequence joins TRBV9 and TRBJ2-7, with 10 bases fitting TRBD1. This CDR3 has 16 residues. With V trimmed by 2 bases and J by 5 bases, 10 bases remained unmatched. CDR1 is SGDLS and CDR2 is YYNGEE in the germline V gene. The CDR3 sequence is CASSVGSGTGENEQYF. CDR3 nucleotide sequence: TGTGCCAGCAGCGTGGGATCCGGGACAGGGGAGAACGAGCAGTACTTC. Drawing the rest from reference TRBV9 and TRBJ2-7, the complete variable domain is DSGVTQTPKHLITATGQRVTLRCSPRSGDLSVYWYQQSLDQGLQFLIQYYNGEERAKGNILERFSAQQFPDLHSELNLSSLELGDSALYFCASSVGSGTGENEQYFGPGTRLTVT.

CDR3 in DNA: TGCGCCAGCAGCTTGGAGGCTAGCGGGGGGGCCCCGCAGTTCTTC. It specifies CASSLEASGGAPQFF. The rearrangement uses TRBV5-1 and TRBJ2-1; TRBD2 aligns across 12 bases. Per the germline V gene, CDR1 is SGHRS and CDR2 is YFSETQ. Germline trimming cut 0 bases from V and 12 bases from J; bases unmatched to any gene: 7. The CDR3 is 15 amino acids.

The chain has TRBV5-1 and TRBJ2-1; 10 bases align to TRBD1. V shed 6 bases, J shed 4 bases, and the junction held 7 bases outside the gene matches. CDR1 is SGHRS, CDR2 YFSETQ, per germline. This CDR3 contains 15 residues. Here the CDR3 reads CASTPTGGNYNEQFF. The CDR3 region has the DNA TGCGCCAGCACCCCGACAGGGGGCAATTACAATGAGCAGTTCTTC. Variable domain in full (rest from reference TRBV5-1 and TRBJ2-1): KAGVTQTPRYLIKTRGQQVTLSCSPISGHRSVSWYQQTPGQGLQFLFEYFSETQRNKGNFPGRFSGRQFSNSRSEMNVSTLELGDSALYLCASTPTGGNYNEQFFGPGTRLTVL.

DNA of the CDR3: TGCGCCAGCAGCTTCCCAGGGCCGAACACCGGGGAGCTGTTTTTT. Translated: CASSFPGPNTGELFF. J is TRBJ2-2 and V is TRBV5-1; D possibly corresponds to TRBD1 (5 bases). Trimming removed 2 bases at V and 0 bases at J, with 8 bases between. This CDR3 comprises 15 residues. Germline-derived CDR1 and CDR2 are SGHRS and YFSETQ.

With respect to this clone: Just one base apart from a much larger clone, this may be a read error. Other DNA sequences within the sample encode an identical CDR3. The rearrangement links TRBV5-4 to TRBJ1-6; D gene unclear. This CDR3 has 15 amino acids. Trimming shortened V by 2 bases and J by 0 bases, and 6 bases separated the two germline ends. The V gene's germline CDR1 is SGHNT and CDR2 YYREEE (reference sequence). CDR3 sequence: CASSFGSSYNSPLHF. The CDR3 nucleotides read TGTGCCAGCAGCTTCGGGAGCTCCTATAATTCACCCCTCCACTTT.

The chain uses TRBV9 and TRBJ2-5; 8 positions agree with TRBD1. The junction had 6 bases not matched to a gene; V was cut back by 3 bases and J by 5 bases. The CDR3 has 14 amino acids. CDR1 is SGDLS, CDR2 YYNGEE, per germline. DNA of the CDR3: TGTGCCAGCAGCGCCCTTTCAGGGGGCGAGACCCAGTACTTC. This gives the protein CASSALSGGETQYF.

The chain joins TRBV2 to TRBJ2-5; weak D call: TRBD2 (5 bases). Trimming removed 4 bases at V and 4 bases at J, with 10 bases between. Germline V gene sequence: CDR1 SNHLY, CDR2 FYNNEI. The CDR3 loop spans 13 amino acids. The CDR3 DNA reads TGTGCCAGCAGTGTGACGGGGAGAGAGACCCAGTACTTC. Its translation is CASSVTGRETQYF.

J is TRBJ2-2 and V is TRBV19, with TRBD2 matching 13 bases. The CDR3 spans 16 residues. Losses at the gene ends were 6 bases for V and 2 bases for J; bases not matched to a gene: 3. CDR1 is LNHDA and CDR2 is SQIVND in the germline V gene (reference sequence). CDR3 sequence (DNA): TGTGCCAGTAGCCGACTAGCGGGGGGCAACACCGGGGAGCTGTTTTTT. Its protein product is CASSRLAGGNTGELFF.

The rearrangement uses TRBV11-3 and TRBJ1-2; D is uncertain. Germline V gene sequence: CDR1 SGHNT, CDR2 YENEEA. The CDR3 consists of 13 residues. Trimming shortened V by 5 bases and J by 7 bases, and 14 bases separated the two germline ends. CDR3 amino acids: CASSPGPGSGYTF. For the CDR3, the DNA is TGTGCCAGCAGCCCGGGCCCCGGCTCTGGCTACACCTTC.

This clone was observed a single time. This chain connects TRBV5-4 to TRBJ2-7, with 8 bases fitting TRBD2. This CDR3 region has 16 residues. Germline CDR1 and CDR2: SGHNT and YYREEE (reference sequence). V shed 5 bases, J shed 9 bases, and the junction held 19 bases outside the gene matches. Written as DNA, the CDR3 is TGTGCCAGCAGGGTGGGACTAGGGGGAGCCTACGAGCGGCAGTACTTC. Encoded protein: CASRVGLGGAYERQYF. The full variable domain, completed using reference TRBV5-4 and TRBJ2-7, is ETGVTQSPTHLIKTRGQQVTLRCSSQSGHNTVSWYQQALGQGPQFIFQYYREEENGRGNFPPRFSGLQFPNYSSELNVNALELDDSALYLCASRVGLGGAYERQYFGPGTRLTVT.

This clone was recorded a few times. V is TRBV5-6 and J is TRBJ2-5; D gene ambiguous. From germline, CDR1 is SGHDT and CDR2 YYEEEE. Trimming left V 0 bases short and J 4 bases short, with 7 bases between. This CDR3 spans 13 amino acids. DNA of the CDR3: TGTGCCAGCAGCTTGGAGAGACGAGAGACCCAGTACTTC. Protein product: CASSLERRETQYF.

The chain uses TRBV2 and TRBJ1-1, with a possible D match to TRBD1 (6 bases). Trimming removed 6 bases from V and 11 bases from J, with 19 bases in between. Germline V gene lookup returns CDR1 SNHLY and CDR2 FYNNEI. The CDR3 extends over 13 amino acids. CDR3: CASRDTGIWGAFF. DNA for the CDR3: TGTGCCAGCAGAGATACAGGGATCTGGGGTGCTTTCTTT.

This clone is medium-sized (0.01 to 0.1%) within its sample. The chain is built from TRBV10-3 and TRBJ1-3; perhaps TRBD1 as D (6 bases). The V end lost 10 bases, the J end lost 4 bases, and 20 bases lay between the germline ends. The CDR3 totals 15 residues. CDR1 is ENHRY and CDR2 is SYGVKD in the germline V gene. The CDR3: CATGTTGTAGNTIYF. The CDR3 region has the DNA TGTGCCACCGGAACGACAGGCACAGCAGGAAACACCATATATTTT.

The DNA of the CDR3 is TGTGCCAGCAGTTGGGAGCGGGGGGGCGAGCAGTACTTC. This encodes CASSWERGGEQYF. The chain couples TRBV28 to TRBJ2-7, with 10 bases fitting TRBD2. The length of the CDR3 is 13 residues. Germline values: CDR1 MDHEN, CDR2 SYDVKM. Trimming at V came to 4 bases and at J to 6 bases, leaving 3 bases not matched to a gene.

The rearrangement uses TRBV9 and TRBJ1-1, with D possibly matching TRBD1 (5 bases). CDR3 length equals 13 residues. Trimming pared 6 bases from V and 0 bases from J, leaving 9 bases between. CDR1 and CDR2 (germline): SGDLS, YYNGEE. The CDR3 nucleotides are TGTGCCAGCACGAGGGACTTGAACACTGAAGCTTTCTTT. This sequence encodes CASTRDLNTEAFF.

The chain links TRBV6-6 to TRBJ1-4; D possibly corresponds to TRBD1 (6 bases). The germline V and J ends were trimmed by 6 bases and 4 bases, with 9 bases remaining between them. Germline V lookup: CDR1 MNHNY, CDR2 SVGAGI (reference sequence). This CDR3 region has 13 residues. CDR3 nucleotides: TGTGCCAGCAGGAGGGGGGATAATGAAAAACTGTTTTTT. Its translation: CASRRGDNEKLFF.

The chain joins TRBV5-8 to TRBJ2-3, with D unresolved. CDR3 length: 14 amino acids. Trimming pared 1 base from V and 13 bases from J, leaving 19 bases between. Per the germline V gene, CDR1 is SGHTS and CDR2 is YDEGEE. This CDR3 reads CASSLRAGRALEYF. CDR3 sequence (DNA): TGTGCCAGCAGCTTGCGTGCCGGACGGGCCCTTGAGTATTTT.

This clone was counted between two and nine times. The genes are TRBV29-1 and TRBJ2-3; 11 bases are a match to TRBD2. CDR3 size: 18 residues. J was trimmed by 0 bases and V by 4 bases; bases with no gene match: 12. Germline V gives CDR1 SQVTM, CDR2 ANQGSEA. The CDR3 DNA sequence: TGCAGCGTTGGGGTTACTAGCGGGGGTTATGCTAGCACAGATACGCAGTATTTT. This sequence encodes CSVGVTSGGYASTDTQYF.

The chain recombines TRBV19 with TRBJ2-4; TRBD1 matches 12 bases. CDR1 is LNHDA, CDR2 SQIVND, per germline (reference sequence). J lost 6 bases, V lost 4 bases, and 4 bases had no gene match. The CDR3 is 15 residues long. The CDR3 coding sequence is TGTGCCAGTAGTAGGGGGACAGGGGGCACAAACATTCAGTACTTC. It translates to CASSRGTGGTNIQYF.

The chain recombines TRBV9 with TRBJ2-5, with 9 bases that match TRBD2. The V gene end was trimmed by 4 bases and the J gene end by 4 bases; junction bases not matched to a gene: 17. Germline V CDR1 and CDR2: SGDLS, YYNGEE. This CDR3 is 18 amino acids long. The CDR3 nucleotides are TGTGCCAGCAGCTCCGGGCTAGCGGGGATCTGGGATGGAGAGACCCAGTACTTC. Translation: CASSSGLAGIWDGETQYF. The full variable domain, its missing parts supplied by reference TRBV9 and TRBJ2-5, is DSGVTQTPKHLITATGQRVTLRCSPRSGDLSVYWYQQSLDQGLQFLIQYYNGEERAKGNILERFSAQQFPDLHSELNLSSLELGDSALYFCASSSGLAGIWDGETQYFGPGTRLLVL.

This clone was counted a few times. J is TRBJ1-1 and V is TRBV7-9; D is undetermined. This CDR3 spans 14 amino acids. V lost 4 bases to trimming and J lost 2 bases, with 11 bases between them. Germline CDR1 reads SEHNR; CDR2 reads FQNEAQ (reference sequence). The CDR3, as DNA: TGTGCCAGCAGCTCTGAGGGAGGTAACACTGAAGCTTTCTTT. Protein product: CASSSEGGNTEAFF.

V and J are TRBV19 and TRBJ2-7, with D perhaps TRBD2 (6 bases). Germline lookup yields CDR1 LNHDA and CDR2 SQIVND (reference sequence). V gave up 3 bases and J gave up 4 bases, with 16 bases separating them. This CDR3 contains 15 residues. The CDR3 sequence: CASSIGTGSGYEQYF. The CDR3, as DNA: TGTGCCAGTAGTATCGGGACTGGCTCGGGGTACGAGCAGTACTTC.

The CDR3 region has the DNA TGTGCCAGCAGCCTTCTTACTAGCGGGGGCGCAGATACGCAGTATTTT. Protein: CASSLLTSGGADTQYF. This rearrangement joins TRBV28 to TRBJ2-3; 11 positions match TRBD2. Germline V lookup: CDR1 MDHEN, CDR2 SYDVKM. This CDR3 region has 16 residues. V gave up 6 bases and J gave up 4 bases; unmatched junction bases: 9.